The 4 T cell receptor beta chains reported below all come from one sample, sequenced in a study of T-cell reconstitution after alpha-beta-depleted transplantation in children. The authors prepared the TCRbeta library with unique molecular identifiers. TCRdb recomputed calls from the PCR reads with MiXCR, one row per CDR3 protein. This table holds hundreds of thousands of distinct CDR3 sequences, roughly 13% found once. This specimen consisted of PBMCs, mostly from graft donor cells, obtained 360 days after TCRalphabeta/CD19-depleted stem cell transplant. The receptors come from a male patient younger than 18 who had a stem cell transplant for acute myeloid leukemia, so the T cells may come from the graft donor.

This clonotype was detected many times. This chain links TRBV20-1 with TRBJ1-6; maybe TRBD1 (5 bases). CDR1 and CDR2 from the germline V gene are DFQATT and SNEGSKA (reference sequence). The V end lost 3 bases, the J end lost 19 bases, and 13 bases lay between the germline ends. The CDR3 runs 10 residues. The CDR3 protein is CSASDSGLHF. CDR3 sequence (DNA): TGCAGTGCTAGCGACAGTGGATTACACTTT.

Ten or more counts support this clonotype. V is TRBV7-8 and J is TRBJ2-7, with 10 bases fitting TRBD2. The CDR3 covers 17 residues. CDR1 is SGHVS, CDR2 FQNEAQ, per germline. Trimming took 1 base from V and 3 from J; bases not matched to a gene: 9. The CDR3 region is CASSLGLGTSDIYEQYF. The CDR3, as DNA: TGTGCCAGCAGCTTAGGATTGGGGACTAGCGATATCTACGAGCAGTACTTC. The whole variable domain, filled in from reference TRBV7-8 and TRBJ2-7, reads GAGVSQSPRYKVAKRGQDVALRCDPISGHVSLFWYQQALGQGPEFLTYFQNEAQLDKSGLPSDRFFAERPEGSVSTLKIQRTQQEDSAVYLCASSLGLGTSDIYEQYFGPGTRLTVT.

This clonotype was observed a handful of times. CDR3 in DNA: TGTGCCAGCAGTCAAGACAGGGGCAGGGAGCAGTTCTTC. Amino acid sequence: CASSQDRGREQFF. The chain couples TRBV27 to TRBJ2-1; 8 positions agree with TRBD1. CDR1 and CDR2 (germline): MNHEY, SMNVEV (reference sequence). CDR3 size: 13 residues. V lost 5 bases to trimming and J lost 10 bases; unmatched junction nucleotides: 7.

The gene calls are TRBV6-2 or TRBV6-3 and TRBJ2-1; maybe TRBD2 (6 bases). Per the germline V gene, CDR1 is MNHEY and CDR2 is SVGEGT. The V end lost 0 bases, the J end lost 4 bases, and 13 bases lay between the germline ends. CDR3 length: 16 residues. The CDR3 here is CASSYSIVAVYNEQFF. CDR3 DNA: TGTGCCAGCAGTTACTCGATAGTAGCGGTATACAATGAGCAGTTCTTC.